The rows below give T cell receptor beta chains drawn from one sample of a study of blood T cell repertoires in COVID-19. Only in-frame clones appear in the TCRdb table, and some are missing; sequencing was by immunoSEQ multiplex PCR. The sample lists 30,000 to 45,000 clones, roughly 87% occurring once. The sample consisted of peripheral blood. These TCRs come from a human donor in a cohort sampled during active COVID-19. Each CDR3 is given with its conserved first and last residue. A D gene is named only where the DNA matches it firmly. Clone size is not always given. Where it is, it says once, few, many or a class for expanded clones.

d_gene	abundance	v_gene	j_gene	CDR3aa	CDR3nt
NA	NA	TRBV12-3/TRBV12-4	TRBJ2-7	CASSFRGYEQYF	TGTGCCAGCAGTTTCCGGGGATACGAGCAGTACTTC
TRBD1	NA	TRBV6-5	TRBJ1-1	CASWRTGGNTEAFF	TGTGCCAGCTGGCGGACAGGGGGTAACACTGAAGCTTTCTTT
TRBD2	NA	TRBV9	TRBJ2-3	CASSKPGLAGGPTDTQYF	TGTGCCAGCAGTAAACCGGGACTAGCGGGGGGCCCCACAGATACGCAGTATTTT
TRBD1	NA	TRBV7-3	TRBJ2-3	CASSSAGQGSQYF	TGTGCCAGCAGCTCCGCAGGACAGGGGTCGCAGTATTTT
NA	once	TRBV25-1	TRBJ1-2	CASSEGIEANYGYTF	TGTGCCAGCAGTGAAGGCATCGAAGCTAACTATGGCTACACCTTC
TRBD2	NA	TRBV19	TRBJ2-1	CASSRGLAGGPGEQFF	TGTGCCAGTAGTAGGGGACTAGCGGGAGGGCCTGGGGAGCAGTTCTTC
TRBD2	once	TRBV2	TRBJ2-7	CASVAGGLDEQYF	TGTGCCAGCGTAGCGGGGGGGCTCGACGAGCAGTACTTC
NA	NA	TRBV28	TRBJ2-7	CASSFMGGVGPLF	TGTGCCAGCAGTTTTATGGGGGGAGTTGGCCCCCTTTTC
NA	NA	TRBV2	TRBJ2-6	CASSADSAHSGANVLTF	TGTGCCAGCAGTGCGGACAGTGCACACTCTGGGGCCAACGTCCTGACTTTC
NA	NA	TRBV30	TRBJ2-5	CAWSPLDRGTRETQYF	TGTGCCTGGAGCCCATTAGACCGGGGTACCAGGGAGACCCAGTACTTC
TRBD1	NA	TRBV27	TRBJ2-7	CASRPSGTGYYEQYF	TGTGCCAGCAGGCCCTCTGGGACAGGGTACTACGAGCAGTACTTC
TRBD1	NA	TRBV7-7	TRBJ2-7	CASSAGQGGDYEQYF	TGTGCCAGCAGCGCAGGACAGGGCGGGGACTACGAGCAGTACTTC
TRBD2	NA	TRBV5-1	TRBJ2-1	CASSFTSGVSSYNEQFF	TGCGCCAGCAGCTTTACTAGCGGGGTAAGCTCCTACAATGAGCAGTTCTTC
NA	NA	TRBV10-3	TRBJ1-1	CAISPMQGPNTEAFF	TGTGCCATCAGCCCAATGCAGGGCCCGAACACTGAAGCTTTCTTT
NA	NA	TRBV21-1	TRBJ2-2	CASSKFGQDTNTGELFF	TGTGCCAGCAGCAAATTCGGACAGGACACGAACACCGGGGAGCTGTTTTTT
NA	once	TRBV7-2	TRBJ1-2	CASSQRGGLSYGYTF	TGTGCCAGCAGCCAGAGGGGAGGGCTGAGTTATGGCTACACCTTC
NA	medium-sized	TRBV9	TRBJ1-6	CASSVGSRFSYNSPLHF	TGTGCCAGCAGCGTAGGTAGTCGCTTTTCCTATAATTCACCCCTCCACTTT
NA	NA	TRBV2	TRBJ1-5	CASMRTGNQPQHF	TGTGCCAGCATGAGGACAGGCAATCAGCCCCAGCATTTT
TRBD1	NA	TRBV18	TRBJ1-1	CASSPSAGGGTEAFF	TGTGCCAGCTCACCTTCGGCAGGGGGTGGAACTGAAGCTTTCTTT
TRBD1	NA	TRBV10-3	TRBJ2-1	CAIRRQGVSSYNEQFF	TGTGCCATCCGCCGGCAGGGGGTTTCTTCCTACAATGAGCAGTTCTTC
NA	once	TRBV11-2	TRBJ1-1	CASSHRNTEAFF	TGTGCCAGCAGCCATAGGAACACTGAAGCTTTCTTT
NA	NA	TRBV3-1/TRBV3-2	TRBJ1-2	CASSQGRGPLANYGYTF	TGTGCCAGCAGCCAAGGCAGGGGACCGTTAGCTAACTATGGCTACACCTTC
TRBD1	few	TRBV5-4	TRBJ1-2	CASSRTGTGGLGYTF	TGTGCCAGCAGCCGAACCGGGACAGGGGGCTTAGGCTACACCTTC
NA	NA	TRBV7-2	TRBJ1-2	CASSLFSLGGTGGYTF	TGTGCCAGCAGCTTATTTTCTCTCGGGGGTACGGGTGGCTACACCTTC
TRBD1	NA	TRBV29-1	TRBJ2-7	CSVSRQGYEQYF	TGCAGCGTCTCCCGACAGGGCTACGAGCAGTACTTC
NA	once	TRBV28	TRBJ2-2	CASRPGSPRRGELFF	TGTGCCAGCAGACCCGGGTCACCTCGTCGGGGGGAGCTGTTTTTT
NA	NA	TRBV9	TRBJ2-5	CASSVASGSHGETQYF	TGTGCCAGCAGCGTAGCCTCGGGGAGCCATGGAGAGACCCAGTACTTC
NA	NA	TRBV7-2	TRBJ1-6	CASSLAQRSLNSPLHF	TGTGCCAGCAGCTTAGCCCAACGGTCCCTGAATTCACCCCTCCACTTT
TRBD1	few	TRBV28	TRBJ2-4	CASSLNQGDIQYF	TGTGCCAGCAGTTTAAACCAGGGGGACATTCAGTACTTC
TRBD1	NA	TRBV19	TRBJ2-1	CASSIAGDRVQFF	TGTGCCAGTAGTATAGCCGGGGACAGGGTGCAGTTCTTC
TRBD1	NA	TRBV5-6	TRBJ1-4	CASSLRQGAPGNEKLFF	TGTGCCAGCAGCCTTAGACAGGGGGCGCCTGGTAATGAAAAACTGTTTTTT
NA	NA	TRBV5-4	TRBJ1-2	CASSGGTVQLTF	TGTGCCAGCAGCGGCGGGACGGTCCAGCTCACCTTC
NA	NA	TRBV30	TRBJ1-1	CAWSVQRSGNTEAFF	TGTGCCTGGAGTGTACAGCGGAGCGGGAACACTGAAGCTTTCTTT
TRBD2	NA	TRBV28	TRBJ2-7	CATTVSPGGWYEQYF	TGTGCCACCACAGTTTCTCCGGGGGGTTGGTACGAGCAGTACTTC
NA	NA	TRBV21-1	TRBJ1-6	CASSTPNRFLESPLHF	TGTGCCAGCAGCACTCCAAACAGGTTCCTAGAGTCACCCCTCCACTTT
NA	NA	TRBV7-9	TRBJ1-1	CASSLGQGLDTEAFF	TGTGCCAGCAGCTTAGGCCAGGGTTTAGACACTGAAGCTTTCTTT
NA	NA	TRBV30	TRBJ1-1	CAWNLQVMNTEAFF	TGTGCCTGGAACCTACAGGTTATGAACACTGAAGCTTTCTTT
TRBD1	NA	TRBV24-1	TRBJ2-2	CATSDSGTENTGELFF	TGTGCCACCAGTGATTCCGGGACAGAGAACACCGGGGAGCTGTTTTTT
TRBD1	NA	TRBV7-2	TRBJ1-1	CASSPPSGGNTEAFF	TGTGCCAGCAGCCCGCCTTCAGGGGGGAACACTGAAGCTTTCTTT
NA	NA	TRBV11-2	TRBJ1-5	CASSSNNQPQHF	TGTGCCAGCAGCTCCAATAATCAGCCCCAGCATTTT
NA	NA	TRBV6-6	TRBJ1-1	CASRPTGRGYNTEAFF	TGTGCCAGCAGGCCCACGGGCCGGGGGTATAACACTGAAGCTTTCTTT
TRBD2	NA	TRBV4-1	TRBJ2-5	CASSLRPGGESETQYF	TGCGCCAGCAGCCTCCGACCTGGGGGGGAGTCTGAGACCCAGTACTTC
NA	NA	TRBV11-2	TRBJ1-4	CASSPRDATNEKLFF	TGTGCCAGCAGCCCGCGTGATGCAACTAATGAAAAACTGTTTTTT
TRBD2	NA	TRBV4-2	TRBJ2-7	CASSQEGGGRSYEQYF	TGTGCCAGCAGCCAAGAGGGGGGCGGGAGGAGCTACGAGCAGTACTTC
TRBD2	NA	TRBV10-3	TRBJ2-5	CAISRASGGTQETQYF	TGTGCCATCAGTAGGGCTAGCGGGGGGACTCAAGAGACCCAGTACTTC
TRBD1	NA	TRBV11-3	TRBJ2-7	CASSLLGQGDEQYF	TGTGCCAGCAGCCTCCTAGGACAGGGAGATGAGCAGTACTTC
NA	NA	TRBV5-5	TRBJ1-2	CASSLQGFYGYTF	TGTGCCAGCAGCTTACAGGGCTTCTATGGCTACACCTTC
NA	once	TRBV6-5	TRBJ1-2	CASGFINYGYTF	TGTGCCAGCGGTTTTATTAACTATGGCTACACCTTC
NA	NA	TRBV3-1/TRBV3-2	TRBJ2-5	CASRPTGNRETQYF	TGTGCCAGCAGACCTACAGGGAACAGGGAGACCCAGTACTTC